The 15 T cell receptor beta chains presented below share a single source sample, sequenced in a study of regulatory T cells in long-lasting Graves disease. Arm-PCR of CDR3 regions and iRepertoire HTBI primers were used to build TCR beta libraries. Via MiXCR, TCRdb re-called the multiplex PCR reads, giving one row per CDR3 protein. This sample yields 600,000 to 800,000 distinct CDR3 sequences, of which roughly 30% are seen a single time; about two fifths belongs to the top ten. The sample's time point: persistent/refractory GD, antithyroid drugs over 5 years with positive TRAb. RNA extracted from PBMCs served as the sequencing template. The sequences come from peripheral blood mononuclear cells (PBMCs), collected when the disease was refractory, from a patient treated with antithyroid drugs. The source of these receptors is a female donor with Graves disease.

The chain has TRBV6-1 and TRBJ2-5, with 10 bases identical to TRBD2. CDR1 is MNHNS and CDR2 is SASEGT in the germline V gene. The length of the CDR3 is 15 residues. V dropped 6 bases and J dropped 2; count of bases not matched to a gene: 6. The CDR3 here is CASSASGGIQETQYF. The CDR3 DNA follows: TGTGCCAGCAGCGCTAGCGGGGGTATTCAAGAGACCCAGTACTTC.

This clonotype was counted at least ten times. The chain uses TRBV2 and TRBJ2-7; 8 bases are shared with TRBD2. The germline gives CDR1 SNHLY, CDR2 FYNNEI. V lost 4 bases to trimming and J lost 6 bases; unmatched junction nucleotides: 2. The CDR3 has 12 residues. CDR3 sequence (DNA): TGTGCCAGCAGTGCAGCGGGAGCCGAGCAGTACTTC. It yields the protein CASSAAGAEQYF.

The CDR3 loop reads CASSHRGLAGEGAIQYF. The CDR3 DNA follows: TGCGCCAGCAGCCACCGGGGACTAGCGGGAGAGGGAGCCATTCAGTACTTC. The chain joins TRBV4-1 to TRBJ2-4, with 14 bases aligning to TRBD2. Trimming took 3 bases from V and 9 from J; bases not matched to a gene: 10. CDR3 length: 17 residues. CDR1 is MGHRA and CDR2 is YSYEKL in the germline V gene.

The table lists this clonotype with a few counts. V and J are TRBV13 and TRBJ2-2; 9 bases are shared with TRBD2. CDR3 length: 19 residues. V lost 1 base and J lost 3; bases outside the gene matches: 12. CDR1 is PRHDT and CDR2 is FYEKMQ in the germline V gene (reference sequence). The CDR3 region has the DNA TGTGCCAGCAGCTTAGAATTCCGTTTAGCGGGAGTGGACACCGGGGAGCTGTTTTTT. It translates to CASSLEFRLAGVDTGELFF.

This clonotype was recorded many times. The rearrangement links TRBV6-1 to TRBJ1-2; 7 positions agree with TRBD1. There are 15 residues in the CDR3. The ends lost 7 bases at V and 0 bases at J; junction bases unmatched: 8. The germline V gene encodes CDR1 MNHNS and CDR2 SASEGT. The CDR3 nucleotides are TGTGCCAGCACTACGGGGACAGCAGCTAACTATGGCTACACCTTC. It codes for CASTTGTAANYGYTF.

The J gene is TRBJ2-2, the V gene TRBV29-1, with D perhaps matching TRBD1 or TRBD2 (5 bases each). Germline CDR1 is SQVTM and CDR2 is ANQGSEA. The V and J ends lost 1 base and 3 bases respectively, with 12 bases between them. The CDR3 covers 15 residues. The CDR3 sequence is CSVEAPGPDTGELFF. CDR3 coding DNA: TGCAGCGTTGAAGCCCCGGGACCAGACACCGGGGAGCTGTTTTTT.

Written as DNA, the CDR3 is TGCAGTGCTCTCTGGACAGGGGCCGTCTCTGGGGCCAACGTCCTGACTTTC. Translating it yields CSALWTGAVSGANVLTF. The chain carries TRBV20-1 and TRBJ2-6, with TRBD1 matching 9 bases. Per the germline V gene, CDR1 is DFQATT and CDR2 is SNEGSKA (reference sequence). V trimming: 5 bases; J trimming: 0 bases; junction bases outside the gene matches: 8. The CDR3 is 17 amino acids.

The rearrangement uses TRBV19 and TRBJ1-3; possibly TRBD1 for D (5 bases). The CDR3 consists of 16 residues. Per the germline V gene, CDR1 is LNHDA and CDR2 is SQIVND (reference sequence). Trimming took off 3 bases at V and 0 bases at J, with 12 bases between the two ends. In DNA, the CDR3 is TGTGCCAGTAGTATGGGTACAGGAAGCTCTGGAAACACCATATATTTT. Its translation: CASSMGTGSSGNTIYF. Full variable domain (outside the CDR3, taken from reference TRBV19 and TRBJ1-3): DGGITQSPKYLFRKEGQNVTLSCEQNLNHDAMYWYRQDPGQGLRLIYYSQIVNDFQKGDIAEGYSVSREKKESFPLTVTSAQKNPTAFYLCASSMGTGSSGNTIYFGEGSWLTVV.

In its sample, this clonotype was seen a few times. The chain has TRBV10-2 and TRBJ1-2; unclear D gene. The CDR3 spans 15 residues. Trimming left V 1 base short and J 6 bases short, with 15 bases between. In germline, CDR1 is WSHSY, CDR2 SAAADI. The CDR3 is CASSEWVDHTDGYTF. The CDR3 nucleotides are TGCGCCAGCAGTGAGTGGGTTGATCATACCGATGGCTACACCTTC.

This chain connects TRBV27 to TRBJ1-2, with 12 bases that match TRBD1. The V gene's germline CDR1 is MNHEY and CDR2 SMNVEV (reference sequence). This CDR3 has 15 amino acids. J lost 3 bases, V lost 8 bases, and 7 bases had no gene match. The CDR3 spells CASGDRGQKHYGYTF. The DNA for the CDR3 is TGTGCCAGCGGGGACAGGGGGCAAAAACACTATGGCTACACCTTC.

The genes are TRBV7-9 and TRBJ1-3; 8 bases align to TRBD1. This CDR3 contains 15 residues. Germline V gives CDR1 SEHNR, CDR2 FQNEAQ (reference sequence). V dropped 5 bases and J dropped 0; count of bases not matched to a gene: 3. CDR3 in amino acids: CASSIGQGSGNTIYF. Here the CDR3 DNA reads TGTGCCAGCAGCATCGGACAGGGCTCTGGAAACACCATATATTTT.

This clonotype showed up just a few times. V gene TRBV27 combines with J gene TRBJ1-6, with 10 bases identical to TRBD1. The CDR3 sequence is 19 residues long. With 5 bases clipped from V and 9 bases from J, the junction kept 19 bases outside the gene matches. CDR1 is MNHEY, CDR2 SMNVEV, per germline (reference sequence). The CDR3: CASSILRSGTGVVVSPLHF. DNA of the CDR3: TGTGCCAGCAGTATCCTCCGATCCGGGACAGGGGTAGTTGTTTCACCCCTCCACTTT.

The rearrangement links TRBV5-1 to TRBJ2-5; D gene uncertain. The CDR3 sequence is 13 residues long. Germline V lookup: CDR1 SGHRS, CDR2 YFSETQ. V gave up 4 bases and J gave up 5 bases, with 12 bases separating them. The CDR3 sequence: CASSDRRMETQYF. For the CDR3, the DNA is TGCGCCAGCAGCGATCGTAGAATGGAGACCCAGTACTTC.

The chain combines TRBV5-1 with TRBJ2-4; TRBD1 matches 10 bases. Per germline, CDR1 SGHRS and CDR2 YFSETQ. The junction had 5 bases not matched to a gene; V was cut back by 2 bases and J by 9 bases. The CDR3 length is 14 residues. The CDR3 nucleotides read TGCGCCAGCAGCTTCGGACAGGGGGTTTCCATTCAGTACTTC. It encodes CASSFGQGVSIQYF.

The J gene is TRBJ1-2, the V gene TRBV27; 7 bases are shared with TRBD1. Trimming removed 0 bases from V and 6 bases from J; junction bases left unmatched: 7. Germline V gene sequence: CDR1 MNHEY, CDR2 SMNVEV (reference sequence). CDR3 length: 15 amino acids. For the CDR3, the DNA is TGTGCCAGCAGTTTATCGGACAGGCCTCGGAATGGCTACACCTTC. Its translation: CASSLSDRPRNGYTF.